These 19 T cell receptor beta chains share one sample of origin, sequenced in a study of OX40 agonist ivuxolimab in advanced cancers. The protocol was immunoSEQ multiplex PCR, while the TCRdb copy is restricted to in-frame clones and leaves out a portion. This sample has some 71,000 clones, with less than 90% found just once. Sequencing was performed on CD4+ or CD8+ T cells sorted from blood, taken in a trial of the OX40 agonist ivuxolimab. All receptors derive from an adult with an advanced solid tumor such as melanoma, head and neck, liver or kidney cancer.

The sample holds many counts of this clone. Written as DNA, the CDR3 is TGTGCCAGCAGCCAGCCGACTAGCGGGAGCTACGAGCAGTACTTC. As protein: CASSQPTSGSYEQYF. J is TRBJ2-7 and V is TRBV7-9; 12 nucleotides align to TRBD2. The germline V gene encodes CDR1 SEHNR and CDR2 FQNEAQ (reference sequence). J was trimmed by 3 bases and V by 5 bases; bases with no gene match: 5. The CDR3 is 15 amino acids.

This rearrangement joins TRBV6-1 to TRBJ2-7, with a tentative D call TRBD1 (6 bases). The germline V gene encodes CDR1 MNHNS and CDR2 SASEGT. This CDR3 has 15 amino acids. V was shortened by 2 bases and J by 5 bases, with 16 bases between the two germline ends. CDR3 in amino acids: CASSELGRGGHEQYF. The CDR3, as DNA: TGTGCCAGCAGTGAATTGGGCAGGGGTGGACACGAGCAGTACTTC.

This rearrangement joins TRBV4-3 to TRBJ2-1, with 10 bases that match TRBD2. Germline V gene data show CDR1 as LGHNA and CDR2 as YSLEER. CDR3 length equals 17 residues. V shed 0 bases and J 7 bases; nucleotides not matched to a gene: 9. The DNA for the CDR3 is TGCGCCAGCAGCCAAGATTCCCTAGCGGGAGAGGGGAATGAGCAGTTCTTC. The encoded protein is CASSQDSLAGEGNEQFF.

About this clone: Other DNA sequences in this specimen translate into the identical CDR3. This chain connects TRBV2 to TRBJ1-1; maybe TRBD1 (6 bases). Trimming left V 6 bases short and J 1 base short, with 6 bases between. The length of the CDR3 is 12 residues. Germline CDR1 and CDR2: SNHLY and FYNNEI. CDR3 amino acids: CASRQGNTEAFF. The CDR3 region has the DNA TGTGCCAGCAGACAGGGGAACACTGAAGCTTTCTTT.

This chain joins TRBV28 and TRBJ1-1; possible D gene TRBD1, 6 bases. Trimming shortened V by 6 bases and J by 1 base, and 18 bases separated the two germline ends. The V gene's germline CDR1 is MDHEN and CDR2 SYDVKM. The CDR3 has 16 amino acids. CDR3 in amino acids: CASRVQGKGRNTEAFF. In nucleotides, the CDR3 is TGTGCCAGCAGGGTACAGGGAAAGGGGAGGAACACTGAAGCTTTCTTT.

The CDR3: CASSLALGDSDTYEQYF. DNA of the CDR3: TGTGCCAGCAGCTTAGCCTTGGGGGACAGTGATACCTACGAGCAGTACTTC. The chain couples TRBV7-3 to TRBJ2-7; 7 bases fit TRBD1. Germline V CDR1 and CDR2: SGHTA, FQGTGA. The CDR3 contains 17 residues. The junction had 12 bases not matched to a gene; V was cut back by 2 bases and J by 2 bases. Based on the CDR3 plus reference TRBV7-3 and TRBJ2-7, the full variable domain is GAGVSQTPSNKVTEKGKYVELRCDPISGHTALYWYRQSLGQGPEFLIYFQGTGAADDSGLPNDRFFAVRPEGSVSTLKIQRTERGDSAVYLCASSLALGDSDTYEQYFGPGTRLTVT.

The CDR3 region is CASSFQGQGANSPLHF. DNA for the CDR3: TGTGCCAGCAGCTTCCAGGGACAGGGGGCCAATTCACCCCTCCACTTT. The chain joins TRBV7-2 to TRBJ1-6; 12 nucleotides line up with TRBD1. Germline CDR1 SGHTA, CDR2 FQGNSA. The CDR3 runs 16 residues. The trim removed 3 bases at V and 7 bases at J, leaving 4 bases unmatched.

The J gene is TRBJ1-2, the V gene TRBV15; no reliable D call. This CDR3 has 13 amino acids. Germline CDR1 LNHNV, CDR2 YYDKDF (reference sequence). Trimming shortened V by 1 base and J by 8 bases, and 11 bases separated the two germline ends. CDR3 coding DNA: TGTGCCACCAGCAGAGTAGCGGCAGGCGGCTACACCTTC. The encoded protein is CATSRVAAGGYTF.

This chain connects TRBV19 to TRBJ2-2; 8 positions match TRBD1. The CDR3 sequence is 17 residues long. Germline V CDR1 and CDR2: LNHDA, SQIVND (reference sequence). With 0 bases clipped from V and 4 bases from J, the junction kept 7 bases outside the gene matches. The CDR3 is CASSIEPDREATGELFF. The CDR3 DNA follows: TGTGCCAGTAGTATAGAACCGGACAGGGAGGCCACCGGGGAGCTGTTTTTT.

The chain joins TRBV4-2 to TRBJ1-1; possible D gene TRBD1, 5 bases. The V and J ends lost 0 bases and 7 bases respectively, with 15 bases between them. CDR1 and CDR2 from the germline V gene are LGHNA and YNFKEQ. The CDR3 spans 15 residues. The CDR3 is CASSQDPATALEAFF. The CDR3 nucleotides read TGTGCCAGCAGCCAAGATCCCGCGACAGCACTTGAAGCTTTCTTT.

This chain joins TRBV29-1 and TRBJ2-1, with 11 positions matching TRBD2. Germline CDR1 SQVTM, CDR2 ANQGSEA. The CDR3 extends over 14 amino acids. J gave up 7 bases and V 4 bases, and 6 bases lay outside the gene matches. The CDR3 reads CSVGLAGGRNEQFF. The CDR3 coding sequence is TGCAGCGTTGGTCTAGCGGGAGGCCGGAATGAGCAGTTCTTC.

The gene calls are TRBV7-9 and TRBJ2-3; D not certain. Trimming removed 8 bases from V and 2 bases from J, with 14 bases in between. CDR3 length: 14 residues. Per the germline V gene, CDR1 is SEHNR and CDR2 is FQNEAQ (reference sequence). For the CDR3, the DNA is TGTGCCAGCCGGCCAGGACGATACACAGATACGCAGTATTTT. It is translated as CASRPGRYTDTQYF.

This clone has a single count. The chain recombines TRBV7-3 with TRBJ2-1; 8 bases match TRBD2. The V segment lost 3 bases and the J segment 4 bases; nucleotides outside the gene matches: 2. CDR1 is SGHTA and CDR2 is FQGTGA in the germline V gene. There are 14 residues in the CDR3. The CDR3 loop is CASSLTGGYNEQFF. CDR3 bases: TGTGCCAGCAGCTTGACGGGAGGGTACAATGAGCAGTTCTTC.

The V call is TRBV25-1, the J call TRBJ2-3, with D perhaps given as TRBD1 or TRBD2 (5 bases each). The germline V gene encodes CDR1 MGHDK and CDR2 SYGVNS. V shed 3 bases and J shed 2 bases, with 15 bases lying between them. This CDR3 comprises 16 residues. In DNA form, the CDR3 reads TGTGCCAGCAGTGATAAGGAACGGGGCTACACAGATACGCAGTATTTT. It specifies CASSDKERGYTDTQYF.

This clone was counted a few times. The V and J genes are TRBV28 and TRBJ1-2; no clear D. CDR3 length: 12 residues. V shed 3 bases and J shed 5 bases, with 7 bases lying between them. The germline gives CDR1 MDHEN, CDR2 SYDVKM. CDR3 amino acids: CASSFRGYGYTF. In nucleotides, the CDR3 is TGTGCCAGCAGTTTTCGGGGATATGGCTACACCTTC.

This chain connects TRBV2 to TRBJ1-2; 8 positions agree with TRBD1. CDR1 is SNHLY and CDR2 is FYNNEI in the germline V gene. V trimming: 5 bases; J trimming: 8 bases; junction bases outside the gene matches: 7. The CDR3 loop spans 13 amino acids. This chain's CDR3 is CASSSGGADGYTF. For the CDR3, the DNA is TGTGCCAGCAGTTCAGGGGGCGCCGACGGCTACACCTTC. The full variable domain, rest sourced from reference TRBV2 and TRBJ1-2, is EPEVTQTPSHQVTQMGQEVILRCVPISNHLYFYWYRQILGQKVEFLVSFYNNEISEKSEIFDDQFSVERPDGSNFTLKIRSTKLEDSAMYFCASSSGGADGYTFGSGTRLTVV.

The rearrangement links TRBV7-3 to TRBJ2-5; TRBD1 might be the D (6 bases). The germline V gene encodes CDR1 SGHTA and CDR2 FQGTGA. Trimming left V 0 bases short and J 9 bases short, with 14 bases between. CDR3 size: 14 residues. CDR3 in amino acids: CASSLTGGQTPQYF. Written as DNA, the CDR3 is TGTGCCAGCAGCTTAACCGGCGGACAGACTCCCCAGTACTTC.

The chain carries TRBV6-5 and TRBJ2-5, with 8 bases lining up with TRBD1. The length of the CDR3 is 15 residues. V dropped 6 bases and J dropped 5; count of bases not matched to a gene: 11. Germline CDR1 reads MNHEY; CDR2 reads SVGAGI. Here the CDR3 reads CASRPRAGGRETQYF. CDR3 bases: TGTGCCAGCAGGCCCCGGGCAGGGGGCCGGGAGACCCAGTACTTC.

The gene calls are TRBV7-2 and TRBJ2-3; 8 positions match TRBD1. The CDR3 is 15 residues long. Germline V CDR1 and CDR2: SGHTA, FQGNSA. V trimming: 2 bases; J trimming: 5 bases; junction bases outside the gene matches: 6. For the CDR3, the DNA is TGTGCCAGCAGCTTATTCAGGGGGCAAGGAGATACGCAGTATTTT. Its protein product is CASSLFRGQGDTQYF. The full variable domain, its missing parts supplied by reference TRBV7-2 and TRBJ2-3, is GAGVSQSPSNKVTEKGKDVELRCDPISGHTALYWYRQSLGQGLEFLIYFQGNSAPDKSGLPSDRFSAERTGGSVSTLTIQRTQQEDSAVYLCASSLFRGQGDTQYFGPGTRLTVL.